These T cell receptor beta chains were read from a single sample in a study of immune evolution from preneoplasia to lung adenocarcinoma. The assay was immunoSEQ multiplex PCR, and TCRdb's table has in-frame clones only and misses some. The sample comprises some 7,800 clones, 82% of which are singletons, and about 2.8% rests with the top ten. Input material: FFPE minimally invasive lung adenocarcinoma tissue. Every receptor here comes from a person aged 65-85 years with lung adenocarcinoma. Both conserved end residues are part of each CDR3.

TRBV11-3	TRBJ2-7	CASTGHYEQYF
TRBV5-1	TRBJ2-1	CASSPLAGAIDNEQFF
TRBV6-5	TRBJ1-2	CASSYSGHNYGYTF
TRBV30	TRBJ2-1	CAWSDRGVGQLYNEQFF
TRBV7-9	TRBJ2-5	CASSKAGFQETQYF
TRBV2	TRBJ2-3	CASKSQAPAQITQYF
TRBV7-9	TRBJ1-2	CASARGGTGYGYTF
TRBV5-5	TRBJ1-2	CASSPDFRGGNSYTF
TRBV21-1	TRBJ2-7	CASSKGHEYYEQYF
TRBV27	TRBJ1-2	CASTPNRDRGLEITF
TRBV5-1	TRBJ1-1	CASSSGGRGTEAFF
TRBV29-1	TRBJ2-7	CSAGQGIYEQYF
TRBV5-8	TRBJ1-2	CASSFADTSSGYTF
TRBV7-9	TRBJ2-7	CASSKGLAGTYF
TRBV7-9	TRBJ2-3	CASSLAGTTTDTQYF
TRBV13	TRBJ1-5	CASSLVGGTGGNQPQHF
TRBV30	TRBJ2-2	CAWSLGGAEPGELFF
TRBV15	TRBJ2-1	CATSPGGGANEQFF
TRBV7-9	TRBJ2-3	CASKTNNEDTQYF
TRBV30	TRBJ1-5	CAWRIGDQPQHF
TRBV6-1	TRBJ2-1	CASSEPGQGDEQFF
TRBV28	TRBJ1-2	CASSRDSLYGYTF
TRBV15	TRBJ2-1	CATSPQGLLTSYNEQFF
TRBV30	TRBJ2-2	CAWTPSGSGELFF
TRBV5-8	TRBJ2-5	CASSLGSGRARETQYF
TRBV10-2	TRBJ2-1	CASRISGSSYNEQFF
TRBV7-2	TRBJ2-3	CASSPGWDTQYF
TRBV28	TRBJ1-6	CASSLLYQNSPLHF
TRBV10-3	TRBJ1-6	CAISDGTGSGSPLHF
TRBV5-6	TRBJ2-3	CASSLWTGGGTDTQYF
TRBV29-1	TRBJ2-3	CSGNRGGTDTQYF
TRBV10-3	TRBJ2-7	CAISEPGQGGDEQYF
TRBV7-8	TRBJ2-1	CASSLTSYNEQFF
TRBV11-3	TRBJ2-1	CASSLDQYNEQFF
TRBV7-9	TRBJ1-1	CASSLLTAEAFF
TRBV6-5	TRBJ1-2	CASNSGAGVKNGYTF
TRBV7-8	TRBJ2-2	CASSWTSPPGELFF
TRBV6-6	TRBJ2-1	CASSKDNYNEQFF
TRBV5-1	TRBJ2-7	CASSLEDRAEDEQYF
TRBV6-6	TRBJ1-6	CASKPDSENSPLHF
TRBV7-6	TRBJ2-1	CASSLGGGINNEQFF
TRBV5-1	TRBJ2-7	CASSQQPYEQYF
TRBV11-2	TRBJ2-3	CASSFRRTDTQYF
TRBV6-5	TRBJ1-1	CASQTWGMNTEAFF
TRBV7-2	TRBJ2-2	CASSLHAAANTGELFF
TRBV28	TRBJ1-1	CASSGTQWSEAFF
TRBV5-1	TRBJ2-7	CASSLGQGAFVEQYF
TRBV7-8	TRBJ2-5	CASSARSLNKETQYF
TRBV9	TRBJ1-2	CASSLEGRSYGYTF
TRBV7-8	TRBJ1-5	CASSRRQGRGNQPQHF
TRBV7-2	TRBJ1-3	CASSSGRFSGNTIYF
TRBV5-4	TRBJ2-7	CASSAALAGAGEQYF
TRBV11-1	TRBJ2-1	CASSLSGTRPYNEQFF
TRBV29-1	TRBJ2-3	CSVLSRADTQYF